This record concerns one TCR beta chain sequence. Its antigen is currently not known. Base qualities were left out, and no much larger clone turns up one base away. CDR1 and CDR2 (SGHTA, FQGNSA) derive from the germline V gene. The junction shows trimming of 3 bases on V and 5 bases on J, plus 8 bases between the germline ends. Inclusive of the bounding cysteine and phenylalanine, the CDR3 is 14 residues long. Of the read, only the CDR3 DNA is kept; its 42 bases are in frame from base 1. This entry comes from a study of T cell repertoires in cytomegalovirus infection (dated by TCRdb to the late 2010s). About the study as a whole: Donor HLA type was relevant to the analysis, as public TCR beta signatures indicated carriage of CMV infection together with the matching HLA type. Beyond this particular receptor, the publication reports: Carriers of CMV infection plus the relevant HLA type were discriminated by the cumulative frequency of public TCR beta family members in the study cohort and in an independent roughly 320-donor cohort. The ex vivo response was dominated by HLA-C-restricted CMV-specific TCR beta clonotypes, which also provided the single most frequent clonotype in two of eight donors.

Sequencing used an Illumina HiSeq 1500. TCRdb trimmed public reads at Q25 via fastp, called clones via MiXCR and kept in-frame beta chains. Under each unique CDR3 protein, matching rows form one entry showing the most common genes and DNA. The sample contains hundreds of thousands of distinct CDR3 sequences, 35% of them found a single time. The ten largest account for 2.5% to 3.5% of the sample. The chain is assembled from TRBV7-2 and TRBJ1-6; no D gene is confidently identified. Sequencing was done on a sample of PBMCs. The sequence came from a human donor in good health (CMV status not recorded). Some clones in this sample may be carry-over from other donors' samples. At the DNA level, the sequence is TGTGCCAGCAGCTTGAGCTACCATAATTCACCCCTCCACTTT. Its product reads: CASSLSYHNSPLHF.